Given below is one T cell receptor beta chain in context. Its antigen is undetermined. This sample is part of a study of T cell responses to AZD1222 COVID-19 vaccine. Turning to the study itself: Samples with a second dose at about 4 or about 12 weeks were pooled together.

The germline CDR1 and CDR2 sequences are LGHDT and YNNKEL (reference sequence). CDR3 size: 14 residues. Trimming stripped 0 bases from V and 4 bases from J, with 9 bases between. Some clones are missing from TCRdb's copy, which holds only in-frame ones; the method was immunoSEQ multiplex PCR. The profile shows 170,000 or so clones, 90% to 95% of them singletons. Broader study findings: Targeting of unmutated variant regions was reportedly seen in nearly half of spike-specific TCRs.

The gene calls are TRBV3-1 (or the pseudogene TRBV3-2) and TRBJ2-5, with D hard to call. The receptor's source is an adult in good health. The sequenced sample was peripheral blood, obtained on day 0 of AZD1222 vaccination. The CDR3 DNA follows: TGTGCCAGCAGCCAAGAATCGGCCTCAGAGACCCAGTACTTC. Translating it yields CASSQESASETQYF.